This is a list of T cell receptor beta chains from one sample in a study of cytomegalovirus exposure and HLA in healthy donors. Assay: immunoSEQ multiplex PCR; the TCRdb copy retains only in-frame clones and omits some. This table holds 150,000 to 200,000 clones, 70% to 90% found once. Sequenced: PBMCs. The receptors here all came from a woman aged 18-29 years in good health and CMV-seronegative. The CDR3 runs from the conserved cysteine through the conserved F or W. The D gene is left open where the match is weak.

v_call: TRBV5-5
d_call: TRBD1
j_call: TRBJ1-5
cdr3_aa: CASSLGGQGHQPQHF
cdr3_nt: TGTGCCAGCAGCTTGGGCGGACAGGGACACCAGCCCCAGCATTTT

v_call: TRBV7-2
d_call: TRBD1
j_call: TRBJ1-6
cdr3_aa: CASSGGQGSYNSPLHF
cdr3_nt: TGTGCCAGCAGCGGGGGACAGGGGTCCTATAATTCACCCCTCCACTTT

v_call: TRBV29-1
d_call: TRBD2
j_call: TRBJ2-7
cdr3_aa: CSVSPGGSSYEQYF
cdr3_nt: TGCAGCGTTAGCCCGGGGGGGAGCTCCTACGAGCAGTACTTC

v_call: TRBV9
d_call: -
j_call: TRBJ2-3
cdr3_aa: CASSVVVLGTDTQYF
cdr3_nt: TGTGCCAGCAGCGTAGTGGTACTAGGCACAGATACGCAGTATTTT

v_call: TRBV6-1
d_call: -
j_call: TRBJ1-1
cdr3_aa: CASSGMGEGNTEASF
cdr3_nt: TGTGCCAGCAGCGGAATGGGGGAGGGGAACACTGAAGCTTCCTTT

v_call: TRBV30
d_call: -
j_call: TRBJ2-1
cdr3_aa: CAWSGAAISYNEQFF
cdr3_nt: TGTGCCTGGAGTGGGGCAGCCATCTCCTACAATGAGCAGTTCTTC

v_call: TRBV9
d_call: -
j_call: TRBJ1-1
cdr3_aa: CASSVGQGPSNVNTEAFF
cdr3_nt: TGTGCCAGCAGCGTAGGGCAGGGGCCCTCCAATGTGAACACTGAAGCTTTCTTT

v_call: TRBV28
d_call: TRBD1
j_call: TRBJ2-3
cdr3_aa: CASSSGQGTDTQYF
cdr3_nt: TGTGCCAGCAGTTCGGGACAGGGCACAGATACGCAGTATTTT

v_call: TRBV21-1
d_call: -
j_call: TRBJ2-7
cdr3_aa: CASSKGTRRYEQYF
cdr3_nt: TGTGCCAGCAGCAAAGGTACACGTCGATACGAGCAGTACTTC

v_call: TRBV29-1
d_call: TRBD2
j_call: TRBJ2-5
cdr3_aa: CSVSDGGETQYF
cdr3_nt: TGCAGCGTTTCGGACGGGGGGGAGACCCAGTACTTC